This is a list of T cell receptor beta chains from one sample in a study of beta chain features in type 1 diabetes. Here immunoSEQ multiplex PCR was the method, and the copy in TCRdb shows in-frame clones only, minus some. Seen here are under 90,000 clones, roughly a third observed once, and the top ten hold about 0.5%. The specimen sequenced was stem cell memory CD4+ T cells from blood. Every receptor here comes from a woman under 30 in good health. Both conserved end residues are part of each CDR3. D genes are given only for firm matches. Some rows have no size entry. The others give once, few or many, or a class for an expanded clone.

J | size | D | V | DNA | CDR3
TRBJ1-1 | - | TRBD1 | TRBV29-1 | TGCAGCGTAACCCCCGGGACAGCCGGTGGTGGAGCTTTCTTT | CSVTPGTAGGGAFF
TRBJ2-2 | - | TRBD1 | TRBV29-1 | TGCAGCGTTTTCCGCAGGGGGCGCACCGGGGAGCTGTTTTTT | CSVFRRGRTGELFF
TRBJ2-1 | - | TRBD2 | TRBV14 | TGTGCCAGCAGCCACCATAGGACTAGCGGGAGGGCCAAAGAGCAGTTCTTC | CASSHHRTSGRAKEQFF
TRBJ2-2 | - | TRBD2 | TRBV18 | TGTGCCAGCTCACCACCGCCTAGCGGGACGAACACCGGGGAGCTGTTTTTT | CASSPPPSGTNTGELFF
TRBJ1-2 | - | TRBD1 | TRBV28 | TGTGCCAGCAGTTTGACAGGGGCGTTGGGCTACACCTTC | CASSLTGALGYTF
TRBJ1-1 | - | - | TRBV5-1 | TGCGCCAGCAGCTTGTCGACTGGGTCGAACACTGAAGCTTTCTTT | CASSLSTGSNTEAFF
TRBJ1-1 | - | TRBD1 | TRBV5-1 | TGCGCCAGCAGCTTGGGGGACAGGGCGTACACTGAAGCTTTCTTT | CASSLGDRAYTEAFF
TRBJ2-7 | few | - | TRBV7-2 | TGTGCCAGCAGGGACCAGACTAGAAGGGGCGAGCAGTACTTC | CASRDQTRRGEQYF
TRBJ2-2 | few | - | TRBV5-1 | TGCGCCAGCAGCTTAGTGCGGGGAACCGGGGAGCTGTTTTTT | CASSLVRGTGELFF
TRBJ2-5 | - | TRBD1 | TRBV18 | TGTGCCAGCTCACCGCAGGGGGCTCCAGAGACCCAGTACTTC | CASSPQGAPETQYF
TRBJ2-3 | few | TRBD1 | TRBV10-3 | TGTGCCATCGGCGGGACAGGGGATACGCAGTATTTT | CAIGGTGDTQYF
TRBJ1-5 | - | TRBD1 | TRBV4-1 | TGCGCCAGCAGCCGTGACAGGGGAGGCAATCAGCCCCAGCATTTT | CASSRDRGGNQPQHF
TRBJ2-3 | - | - | TRBV5-1 | TGCGCCAGCAGAATCGGCGGGATAAGCACAGATACGCAGTATTTT | CASRIGGISTDTQYF
TRBJ2-2 | few | - | TRBV6-5 | TGTGCCAGCAGTTACTCGAAAGCGACCGGGGAGCTGTTTTTT | CASSYSKATGELFF
TRBJ1-2 | few | - | TRBV7-9 | TGTGCCAGCAGCTCCTTGAAGGGGGGGCGTAACGGGAACACCTTC | CASSSLKGGRNGNTF
TRBJ1-2 | - | TRBD1 | TRBV19 | TGTGCCAGTAGTTCGAGACAGGGGTTCTATGGCTACACCTTC | CASSSRQGFYGYTF
TRBJ1-1 | many | - | TRBV7-9 | TGTGCCAGCAGCTTAGGGCTGGGGGGAGACACTGAAGCTTTCTTT | CASSLGLGGDTEAFF
TRBJ2-1 | - | - | TRBV7-2 | TGTGCCAGCAGCTTAAGCGTTGAGCAGTTCTTC | CASSLSVEQFF
TRBJ2-7 | few | TRBD2 | TRBV5-1 | TGCGCCAGCAGCCAGGGGGGGACTAGCGGGCCCTACGAGCAGTACTTC | CASSQGGTSGPYEQYF
TRBJ2-2 | - | - | TRBV10-2 | TGCGCCAGCAGCTGGACAGACTCGAACACCGGGGAGCTGTTTTTT | CASSWTDSNTGELFF
TRBJ2-5 | few | TRBD2 | TRBV10-3 | TGTGCCATCACTGATAACGGGGGGGGTAGGGAGACCCAGTACTTC | CAITDNGGGRETQYF
TRBJ2-1 | - | - | TRBV9 | TGTGCCAGCAGCGTAGGGGCAGGGGCCTCCTACAATGAGCAGTTCTTC | CASSVGAGASYNEQFF
TRBJ2-2 | - | TRBD2 | TRBV6-1 | TGTGCCAGCAGTGATCCGGGACTAGCGGGAGGAGCGGGGGAGCTGTTTTTT | CASSDPGLAGGAGELFF
TRBJ2-1 | - | TRBD1 | TRBV7-6 | TGTGCCAGCAGTTCTAGACAGGGGGCAGGGTGGTTCTTC | CASSSRQGAGWFF
TRBJ2-7 | once | - | TRBV11-3 | TGTGCCAGCAGCTCTGGCGGTTTGCGGGAGCAGTACTTC | CASSSGGLREQYF
TRBJ2-7 | - | TRBD1 | TRBV5-1 | TGCGCCAGCAGCTCGGCCCCCCGGACAGGGCGAGAGCAGTACTTC | CASSSAPRTGREQYF
TRBJ1-2 | - | - | TRBV5-1 | TGCGCCAGCAGCCCGTTAAACCAGGGGTCAGGTGGCTACACCTTC | CASSPLNQGSGGYTF
TRBJ1-1 | - | - | TRBV7-8 | TGTGCCAGCAGCTTGGGGCTGGCCTCTGAAGCTTTCTTT | CASSLGLASEAFF
TRBJ1-5 | few | - | TRBV6-5 | TGTGCCAGCAGTATCAGGGGTAATAGCAATCAGCCCCAGCATTTT | CASSIRGNSNQPQHF
TRBJ2-5 | many | TRBD2 | TRBV7-2 | TGTGCCAGCAGCCTCCGGGCTAGCGGCGGAGAGACCCAGTACTTC | CASSLRASGGETQYF
TRBJ1-6 | few | - | TRBV14 | TGTGCCAGCAGCCAAGTCGGTGTGCGTTCACCCCTCCACTTT | CASSQVGVRSPLHF
TRBJ1-5 | - | - | TRBV7-2 | TGTGCCAGCAGCTCCGAGGGAGGGGTTGGTCAGCCCCAGCATTTT | CASSSEGGVGQPQHF
TRBJ2-7 | - | TRBD1 | TRBV5-1 | TGCGCCAGCAGACGTTATGAACAGGGGGTTTCCTACGAGCAGTACTTC | CASRRYEQGVSYEQYF
TRBJ2-1 | - | TRBD2 | TRBV9 | TGTGCCAGCGGTCCTTCGGGGACTAGCGGGAGCTACAATGAGCAGTTCTTC | CASGPSGTSGSYNEQFF
TRBJ2-7 | few | TRBD1 | TRBV29-1 | TGCAGCGTTGAAGGCCCACAGGGGGCCTACGAGCAGTACTTC | CSVEGPQGAYEQYF
TRBJ1-3 | - | - | TRBV18 | TGTGCCAGCTCACCATACGGACAGGGAAACACCATATATTTT | CASSPYGQGNTIYF
TRBJ1-1 | - | TRBD1 | TRBV6-1 | TGTGCCAGCAGCTTAAAGACAGGGGGCACTGAAGCTTTCTTT | CASSLKTGGTEAFF
TRBJ2-1 | few | TRBD2 | TRBV5-1 | TGCGCCAGCAGCTTCCGGACTAGCGGGATCAACAATGAGCAGTTCTTC | CASSFRTSGINNEQFF
TRBJ2-1 | few | TRBD2 | TRBV14 | TGTGCCAGCAGCCGGGGGAGGGCCGTAAGTGAGCAGTTCTTC | CASSRGRAVSEQFF
TRBJ2-5 | - | - | TRBV5-6 | TGTGCCAGCAGTCCCTTGAAGGAGAGTGATAAAGAGACCCAGTACTTC | CASSPLKESDKETQYF
TRBJ2-1 | few | - | TRBV7-8 | TGTGCCAGCAGCTTAGGGAGGGGAAGGGGGCGTCACAATGAGCAGTTCTTC | CASSLGRGRGRHNEQFF
TRBJ1-2 | - | TRBD1 | TRBV7-2 | TGTGCCAGCAGCACATTACACGGGACAGGGGGTCCTCACTACTTC | CASSTLHGTGGPHYF
TRBJ2-3 | - | - | TRBV4-3 | TGCGCCAGCAGCCAAGAGGAAGGAGAGACGCTTGTGGATACGCAGTATTTT | CASSQEEGETLVDTQYF
TRBJ1-1 | - | - | TRBV18 | TGTGCCAGCTCACCGGGATCTCTAAGCGGACAGCGAGGGAACACTGAAGCTTTCTTT | CASSPGSLSGQRGNTEAFF
TRBJ1-5 | once | - | TRBV6-4 | TGTGCCAGCAGTGACGTTGGCGGGTCGACCCAGCATTTT | CASSDVGGSTQHF
TRBJ1-5 | - | TRBD1 | TRBV30 | TGTGCCTGGGACCGGGGACAGAGCAATCAGCCCCAGCATTTT | CAWDRGQSNQPQHF
TRBJ2-5 | - | - | TRBV19 | TGTGCCAGTAGTATAGCGGAGAGGGAGACCCAGTACTTC | CASSIAERETQYF
TRBJ2-3 | - | - | TRBV29-1 | TGCAGCGTTGAAGGGGAGAGATCCGGCACAGATACGCAGTATTTT | CSVEGERSGTDTQYF
TRBJ1-2 | few | - | TRBV30 | TGTGCCTGGAAGGGTCCGGGGGGATTAAACTATGGCTACACCTTC | CAWKGPGGLNYGYTF
TRBJ2-2 | - | - | TRBV2 | TGTGCCAGCAGTCACCCCAGGGCCGCGAACACCGGGGAGCTGTTTTTT | CASSHPRAANTGELFF